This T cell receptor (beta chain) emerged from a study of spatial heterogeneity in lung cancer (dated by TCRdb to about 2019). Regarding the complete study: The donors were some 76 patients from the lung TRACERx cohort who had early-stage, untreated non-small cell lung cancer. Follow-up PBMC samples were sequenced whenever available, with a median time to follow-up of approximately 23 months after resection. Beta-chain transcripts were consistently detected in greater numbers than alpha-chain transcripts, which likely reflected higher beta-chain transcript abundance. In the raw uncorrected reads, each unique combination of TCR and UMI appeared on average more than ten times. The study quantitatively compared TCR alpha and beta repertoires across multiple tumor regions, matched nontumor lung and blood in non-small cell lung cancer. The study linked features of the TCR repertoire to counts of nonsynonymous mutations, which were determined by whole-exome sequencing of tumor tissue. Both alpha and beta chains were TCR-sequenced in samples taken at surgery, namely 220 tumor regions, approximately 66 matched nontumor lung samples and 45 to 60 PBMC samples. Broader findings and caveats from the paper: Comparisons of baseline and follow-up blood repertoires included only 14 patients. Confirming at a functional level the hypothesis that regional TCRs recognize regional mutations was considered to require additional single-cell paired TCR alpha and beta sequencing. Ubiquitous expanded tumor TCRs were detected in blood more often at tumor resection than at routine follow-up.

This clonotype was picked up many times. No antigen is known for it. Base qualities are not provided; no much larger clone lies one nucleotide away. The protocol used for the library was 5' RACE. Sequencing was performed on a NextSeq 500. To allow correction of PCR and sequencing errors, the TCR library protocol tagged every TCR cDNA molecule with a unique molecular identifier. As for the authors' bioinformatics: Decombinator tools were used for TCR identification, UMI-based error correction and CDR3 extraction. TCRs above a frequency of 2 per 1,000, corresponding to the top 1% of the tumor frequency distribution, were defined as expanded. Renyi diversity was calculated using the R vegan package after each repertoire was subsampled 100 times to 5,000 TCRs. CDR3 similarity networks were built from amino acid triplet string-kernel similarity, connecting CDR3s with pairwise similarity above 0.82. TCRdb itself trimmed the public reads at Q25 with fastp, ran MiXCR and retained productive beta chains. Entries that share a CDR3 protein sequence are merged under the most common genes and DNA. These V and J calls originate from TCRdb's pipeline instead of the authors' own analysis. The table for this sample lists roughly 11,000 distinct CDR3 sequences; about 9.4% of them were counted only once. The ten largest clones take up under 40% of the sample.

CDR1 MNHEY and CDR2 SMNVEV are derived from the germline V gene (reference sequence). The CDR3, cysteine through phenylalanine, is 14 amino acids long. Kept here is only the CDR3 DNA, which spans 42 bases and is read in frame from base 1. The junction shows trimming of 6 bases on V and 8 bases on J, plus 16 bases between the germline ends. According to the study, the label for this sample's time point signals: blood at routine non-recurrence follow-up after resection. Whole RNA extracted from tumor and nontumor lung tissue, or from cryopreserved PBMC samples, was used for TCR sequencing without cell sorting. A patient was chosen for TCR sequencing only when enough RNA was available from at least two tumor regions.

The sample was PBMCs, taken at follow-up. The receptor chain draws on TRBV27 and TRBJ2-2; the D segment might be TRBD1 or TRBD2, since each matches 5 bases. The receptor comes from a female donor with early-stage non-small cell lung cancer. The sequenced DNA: TGTGCCAGCAGCGGGACCGCCGGGCGAGGGGAGCTGTTTTTT. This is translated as CASSGTAGRGELFF.